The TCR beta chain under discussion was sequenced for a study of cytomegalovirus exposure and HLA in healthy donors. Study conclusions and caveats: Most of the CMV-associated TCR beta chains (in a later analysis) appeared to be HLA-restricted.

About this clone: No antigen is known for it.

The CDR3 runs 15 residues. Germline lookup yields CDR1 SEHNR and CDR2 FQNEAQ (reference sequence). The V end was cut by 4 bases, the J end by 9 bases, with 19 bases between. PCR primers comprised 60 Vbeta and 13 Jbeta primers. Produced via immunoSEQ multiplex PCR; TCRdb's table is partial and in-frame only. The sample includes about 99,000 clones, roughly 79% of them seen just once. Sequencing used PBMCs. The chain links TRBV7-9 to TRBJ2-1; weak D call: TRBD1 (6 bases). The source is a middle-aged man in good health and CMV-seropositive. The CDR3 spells CASSSTGTKGGEQFF. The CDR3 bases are TGTGCCAGCAGCTCTACCGGGACAAAGGGTGGTGAGCAGTTCTTC.